A single T cell receptor beta chain is shown here with its context. The antigen it recognizes is unknown. No per-base quality is available; no much larger clone lies one base away. Inclusive of the bounding cysteine and phenylalanine, the CDR3 is 16 residues long. Only CDR3 DNA remains: 48 bases, in frame from the first base. V loses 1 base at its end and J loses 7 bases; junction bases beyond the gene matches: 7. From the germline V gene, CDR1 is SGHVS and CDR2 is FQNEAQ. The data stem from a study of T cell responses to AZD1222 COVID-19 vaccine (dated by TCRdb to 2020 to 2022). Regarding the study in general: A total of 233 trial participants underwent TCR sequencing, of whom some 210 received two doses of AZD1222 and some 25 received two doses of the MenACWY control vaccine. Enrollment into the trials was organized by age into subgroups of 18-55, 56-69 and 70-plus years, and those subgroups contained roughly 140, 27 and 60 TCR-sequenced participants, respectively. Study-level results and caveats: No day 14 peak-response samples were available, so repertoires were characterized only after the peak T cell response. A significant rise in spike-specific TCR breadth and depth was observed after two AZD1222 doses relative to day 0 and relative to MenACWY recipients. Reportedly, almost half of the unique spike-specific TCRs recognized epitopes lying outside the regions that are mutated in the B.1.351 and B.1.1.7 variants. The 56-69-year group was small, and its depth increase did not reach significance, likely because of low power. Most participants were white British and females outnumbered males, and the authors suggested that clonal diversity may have been underestimated. The whole spike protein was spanned by vaccine-associated CD4 TCRs, and dominant responses were seen in regions 160-218 and 743-854. Conclusions about previously exposed vaccinees were limited because only six AZD1222 recipients were SARS-CoV-2 seropositive at baseline.

The CDR3 regions of human TCRbeta chains were analyzed by immunosequencing. For the original study's pipeline: Repertoire TCRs were checked for matches against a reference library of SARS-CoV-2-specific TCRs that had been generated using the MIRA antigen-specificity platform. Breadth was defined as the fraction of unique TCRs that were SARS-CoV-2-associated, and depth was defined as the fraction of total T cells that were SARS-CoV-2-associated. Using the MIRA data, every spike-specific TCR was mapped to the spike region that the TCR reacted to and assigned to either a CD4 or a CD8 class. Log10-transformed breadth and depth values were compared by one-way ANOVA with Sidak's multiple comparisons tests. Not all clones reach the TCRdb copy of this immuneACCESS table, which keeps in-frame sequences only. Checked studies attribute under half of the gap to unresolved V genes and leave the rest unexplained. For V, J and clone size, that table is used; D and trimming come from the DNA. In this sample the table shows more than 150,000 clones, 88% of which occur a single time. The ten largest clonotypes hold approximately 7.2% of the sample.

Reading the label with the study, this specimen's time point is: sample from adult after SARS-CoV-2 infection, after symptom onset. A couple of convalescent COVID-19 patients, sampled after symptom onset from adults with prior SARS-CoV-2 infection, were also TCR-sequenced for comparison. This material consisted of peripheral blood, taken after recovery from COVID-19. The chain links TRBV7-8 with TRBJ1-2; TRBD1 agrees with 12 junctional bases. This receptor was identified in an adult who had recovered from COVID-19. The DNA sequence follows: TGTGCCAGCAGCTTAGAATCGGGACAGGGGGCGTTTGGCTACACCTTC. This sequence encodes CASSLESGQGAFGYTF.